The entry below gives a single T cell receptor beta chain sequence along with its context. Its antigen is not identified. This sample stems from a study of PD-1 blockade in classical Hodgkin lymphoma. General study points: The drivers behind the repertoire differences, possibly disease activity or prior therapy, remain undefined. Those starting nivolumab under 1 year post-ASCT were excluded. Significant TCR diversity gains by C4D1 occurred in CD4+ but not CD8+ cells.

Trimming removed 0 bases at V and 3 bases at J, with 6 bases between. The germline V gene encodes CDR1 MNHEY and CDR2 SVGAGI. This CDR3 is 15 amino acids long. Documented time point: cycle 4 day 1 (C4D1), after more than five weeks of nivolumab. There was relapse after autologous stem cell transplantation in every patient, and there was variation in brentuximab vedotin exposure. Profiled with immunoSEQ multiplex PCR; TCRdb holds only in-frame clones, not every one. The table has about 64,000 clones, less than 95% seen once. Sequencing was performed on peripheral blood mononuclear cells (PBMCs), taken before the fourth cycle of nivolumab. The gene calls are TRBV6-5 and TRBJ2-6; D remains unclear. The receptor was derived from a human donor with classical Hodgkin lymphoma. The CDR3 nucleotides read TGTGCCAGCAGTTACTCCGGTAATGGGGCCAACGTCCTGACTTTC. It is translated as CASSYSGNGANVLTF.